Shown below are 23 T cell receptor beta chains from a single sample sequenced in a study of identical twins (dated by TCRdb to 2016 to 2017). Library preparation was by 5' RACE. Sequencing used an Illumina HiSeq 2000. TCRdb reprocessing: public reads trimmed at Q25 with fastp, clones called with MiXCR, in-frame beta chains kept. Each entry is one CDR3 protein sequence, shown with its most common DNA and genes. The sample table records 700,000 to 950,000 distinct CDR3 sequences; more than 9% of these occur just once. Jointly, the top ten make up 1.5% to 2% of the sample. These data also formed part of another study, on yellow fever vaccine responses in identical twins.

Sequencing was done on a sample of PBMCs. The receptors stem from a woman younger than 30 in good health.

This clonotype was recorded only once. V usage is TRBV20-1 and J usage is TRBJ2-3, with a possible D match to TRBD2 (7 bases). The CDR3 covers 14 residues. V shed 5 bases and J shed 2 bases, with 14 bases lying between them. Germline V CDR1 and CDR2: DFQATT, SNEGSKA (reference sequence). In DNA, the CDR3 is TGCAGTGCTCCAAGGGGGGGGGCCACAGATACGCAGTATTTT. This encodes CSAPRGGATDTQYF.

This clonotype was recorded many times. V and J are TRBV29-1 and TRBJ2-1; D is unresolved. There are 12 residues in the CDR3. Trimming stripped 4 bases from V and 12 bases from J, with 16 bases between. The germline V gene has CDR1 SQVTM and CDR2 ANQGSEA. CDR3 in DNA: TGCAGCGTTGGGGTGCCCGTGATCGGGCAGTTCTTC. This gives the protein CSVGVPVIGQFF.

This chain joins TRBV7-2 and TRBJ2-5; D remains unclear. The CDR3 spans 13 residues. V lost 1 base, J lost 6 bases, and 9 bases lay in between. The germline V gene has CDR1 SGHTA and CDR2 FQGNSA. The CDR3 protein is CASSLGDIQTQYF. For the CDR3, the DNA is TGTGCCAGCAGCTTAGGGGATATACAGACCCAGTACTTC.

This clonotype was seen a few times. This sequence joins TRBV10-3 and TRBJ2-5; unclear D gene. Trimming cost V 3 bases and J 4 bases, with 12 bases left between them. This CDR3 comprises 14 residues. Germline CDR1 and CDR2: ENHRY and SYGVKD. The CDR3: CAISDGLGVETQYF. DNA of the CDR3: TGTGCCATCAGTGATGGATTAGGCGTAGAGACCCAGTACTTC.

The V call is TRBV7-9, the J call TRBJ2-3, with a weak D call TRBD2 (6 bases). Germline V gene sequence: CDR1 SEHNR, CDR2 FQNEAQ (reference sequence). The V end lost 8 bases, the J end lost 9 bases, and 18 bases lay between the germline ends. The CDR3 covers 13 residues. The CDR3: CASDSNAGPTQYF. The CDR3 nucleotides are TGTGCCAGCGACTCGAATGCGGGGCCCACGCAGTATTTT.

This clonotype appeared a few times. The chain joins TRBV15 to TRBJ1-4, with D unclear. This CDR3 contains 20 residues. Looked up from germline, CDR1 is LNHNV and CDR2 is YYDKDF (reference sequence). V shed 4 bases and J shed 7 bases, with 31 bases lying between them. CDR3 sequence (DNA): TGTGCCACCAGCAACTCCAGGTCCCAGCCAGGCTCGGCGGCGACTGAAAAACTGTTTTTT. Amino acids: CATSNSRSQPGSAATEKLFF.

This clonotype showed up just a few times. V and J are TRBV7-8 and TRBJ2-1; 7 nucleotides align to TRBD1. The trim removed 1 base at V and 9 bases at J, leaving 12 bases unmatched. Germline V gene sequence: CDR1 SGHVS, CDR2 FQNEAQ. The CDR3 covers 16 residues. The CDR3 loop is CASSLDPGQTRGEQFF. The CDR3 DNA reads as TGTGCCAGCAGCTTAGACCCGGGACAGACAAGAGGTGAGCAGTTCTTC.

This clonotype turned up a few times. CDR3 sequence: CAISSGLLGQPQHF. In DNA form, the CDR3 reads TGTGCCATCAGCTCGGGCCTACTTGGACAGCCCCAGCATTTT. The rearrangement uses TRBV10-3 and TRBJ1-5; D not resolved. The CDR3 extends over 14 amino acids. Germline V gene data show CDR1 as ENHRY and CDR2 as SYGVKD. The germline V and J ends were trimmed by 6 bases and 7 bases, with 16 bases remaining between them.

The chain combines TRBV7-2 with TRBJ1-1; D gene ambiguous. V gave up 1 base and J gave up 6 bases, with 15 bases separating them. Germline lookup yields CDR1 SGHTA and CDR2 FQGNSA. There are 15 residues in the CDR3. The CDR3 spells CASSLVAGTGPEAFF. The CDR3 nucleotides are TGTGCCAGCAGCTTAGTAGCGGGAACGGGTCCTGAAGCTTTCTTT.

About this clonotype itself: An end of the junction differs from the germline gene, which may be a read error. V and J are TRBV4-1 and TRBJ2-1, with D maybe TRBD2 (5 bases). The germline gives CDR1 MGHRA, CDR2 YSYEKL. The CDR3 is made up of 16 amino acids. CDR3 coding DNA: TGCGCCAGCAGCCCCCAAGGCGGGTACTCCTACAATGGGCAGTTCTTC. It specifies CASSPQGGYSYNGQFF.

This clonotype was recorded once. The rearrangement uses TRBV7-8 and TRBJ2-1; 11 bases map to TRBD2. The CDR3 length is 15 residues. Germline CDR1 reads SGHVS; CDR2 reads FQNEAQ. V dropped 6 bases and J dropped 7; count of bases not matched to a gene: 8. In DNA, the CDR3 is TGTGCCAGCAGTCACTCCGGGACTAGCGGTAATGAGCAGTTCTTC. It encodes CASSHSGTSGNEQFF.

CDR3 protein: CASTRPWLASQETQYF. The CDR3 DNA is TGTGCCAGCACCCGACCTTGGCTAGCCTCCCAAGAGACCCAGTACTTC. This chain connects TRBV21-1 to TRBJ2-5; the table's D gene call, TRBD2, was not cross checked with the DNA. TRBV21-1 is flagged as a pseudogene. CDR3 length: 16 amino acids.

The chain couples TRBV12-3 or TRBV12-4 to TRBJ2-3; D gene uncertain. V lost 3 bases to trimming and J lost 1 base, with 8 bases between them. The CDR3 is made up of 14 amino acids. CDR3 region: CASSFVVRTDTQYF. CDR3 coding DNA: TGTGCCAGCAGTTTTGTGGTCCGCACAGATACGCAGTATTTT.

Comments on this clonotype: Its ends do not fully match the called genes, so a read error is possible. J is TRBJ2-1 and V is TRBV20-1; TRBD1 matches at 7 bases. The CDR3 runs 17 residues. The germline V gene has CDR1 DFQATT and CDR2 SNEGSKA (reference sequence). The CDR3 is CSARAYSTGMMDNEQFF. CDR3 bases: TGCAGCGCTAGAGCTTACTCGACAGGGATGATGGACAATGAGCAGTTCTTC.

This clonotype turned up a few times. The J gene is TRBJ1-5, the V gene TRBV24-1; maybe TRBD1 (6 bases). The CDR3 extends over 14 amino acids. With 9 bases removed from V and 3 bases from J, the gap between germline ends came to 14 bases. The germline CDR1 and CDR2 sequences are KGHDR and SFDVKD. This CDR3 is CATGGRQVNQPQHF. As DNA, the CDR3 is TGTGCCACCGGAGGCCGACAGGTCAATCAGCCCCAGCATTTT.

The chain is built from TRBV11-2 and TRBJ1-1; D is unclear. The CDR3 is 17 amino acids. Germline V gives CDR1 SGHAT, CDR2 FQNNGV. Trimming took 4 bases from V and 2 from J, leaving 20 bases between them. The CDR3 loop is CASSSGSRRVINTEAFF. CDR3 in DNA: TGTGCCAGCAGCTCCGGCAGCCGGAGGGTAATTAACACTGAAGCTTTCTTT.

This rearrangement joins TRBV12-3 or TRBV12-4 to TRBJ2-1; TRBD1 matches 7 bases. V lost 6 bases to trimming and J lost 10 bases; unmatched junction nucleotides: 9. This CDR3 comprises 13 residues. CDR3 amino acids: CASRETGSFEQFF. CDR3 coding DNA: TGTGCCAGCAGGGAGACAGGGAGCTTCGAGCAGTTCTTC.

This clonotype came up a few times. The chain combines TRBV7-2 with TRBJ2-2; the D gene is possibly TRBD2 (5 bases). V gave up 3 bases and J gave up 7 bases, with 12 bases separating them. CDR3 length: 14 residues. From germline, CDR1 is SGHTA and CDR2 FQGNSA. The CDR3 loop reads CASSFKGRGGELFF. CDR3 nucleotides: TGTGCCAGCAGCTTCAAAGGCCGGGGCGGGGAGCTGTTTTTT.

This clonotype was found a few times. The chain combines TRBV11-3 with TRBJ2-2, with 13 positions matching TRBD2. V lost 3 bases, J lost 8 bases, and 9 bases stayed unmatched. CDR1 SGHNT and CDR2 YENEEA come from the germline V gene. The CDR3 extends over 17 amino acids. The CDR3: CASSFQPGLAGSGELFF. CDR3 nucleotide sequence: TGTGCCAGCAGCTTCCAACCGGGACTAGCGGGATCTGGGGAGCTGTTTTTT. Complete variable domain (other parts from reference TRBV11-3 and TRBJ2-2): EAGVVQSPRYKIIEKKQPVAFWCNPISGHNTLYWYLQNLGQGPELLIRYENEEAVDDSQLPKDRFSAERLKGVDSTLKIQPAELGDSAVYLCASSFQPGLAGSGELFFGEGSRLTVL.

In DNA, the CDR3 is TGCGCCAGCAGCTTTAGAAGCGGCAGTCAGGGTGGCACCTACGAGCAGTACTTC. This sequence encodes CASSFRSGSQGGTYEQYF. This chain joins TRBV5-1 and TRBJ2-7, with D perhaps TRBD1 or TRBD2 (5 bases each). V lost 2 bases, J lost 2 bases, and 23 bases lay in between. Looked up from germline, CDR1 is SGHRS and CDR2 is YFSETQ. The CDR3 runs to 18 residues.

The V gene is TRBV27, the J gene TRBJ2-1; 9 bases map to TRBD1. With V trimmed by 6 bases and J by 7 bases, 10 bases remained unmatched. In germline, CDR1 is MNHEY, CDR2 SMNVEV (reference sequence). CDR3 size: 15 residues. The CDR3 coding sequence is TGTGCCAGCAGCTCCGGGACAGGGCATTGGAATGAGCAGTTCTTC. Translation gives CASSSGTGHWNEQFF.

The J gene is TRBJ1-1, the V gene TRBV20-1; a possible D gene is TRBD1 (6 bases). CDR1 is DFQATT, CDR2 SNEGSKA, per germline (reference sequence). Trimming stripped 5 bases from V and 5 bases from J, with 21 bases between. CDR3 size: 15 residues. The CDR3 loop is CSAPSPKQGYTEAFF. The CDR3 coding sequence is TGCAGTGCTCCCTCCCCAAAACAGGGTTATACTGAAGCTTTCTTT.

This clonotype was detected many times. The V and J genes are TRBV12-3 or TRBV12-4 and TRBJ1-2; no definite D call. The germline V and J ends were trimmed by 6 bases and 4 bases, with 6 bases remaining between them. The CDR3 covers 11 residues. Here the CDR3 DNA reads TGTGCCAGCAGCTCGGTCTATGGCTACACCTTC. Translating gives CASSSVYGYTF.